This T cell receptor beta chain was identified in a study of T cell responses to AZD1222 COVID-19 vaccine. The study, taken as a whole, reports: There were repertoire samples only from the period after the peak T cell response. Only six or seven AZD1222 recipients tested seropositive at baseline. Across spike, vaccine-associated CD4 TCRs were found, dominant at 160-218 and 743-854.

As for this clone: The antigen is undetermined.

The V segment lost 3 bases and the J segment 6 bases; nucleotides outside the gene matches: 5. Looked up from germline, CDR1 is SGHRS and CDR2 is YFSETQ. The CDR3 contains 13 residues. Data came from immunoSEQ multiplex PCR; TCRdb stores just in-frame clones and leaves some out. The top ten hold around 2.8% of the sample, which has 140,000 to 150,000 clones, about 90% seen once. This TCR was recovered from an adult in good health. The rearrangement links TRBV5-1 to TRBJ2-7; 8 nucleotides match TRBD2. Material: peripheral blood, obtained on day 0 of MenACWY control vaccination. The CDR3: CASSSALAGEQYF. DNA for the CDR3: TGCGCCAGCAGCTCGGCCCTAGCGGGCGAGCAGTACTTC.